This T cell receptor (beta chain) was documented in a study of siplizumab effects on memory and regulatory T cells. Trimming pared 5 bases from V and 5 bases from J, leaving 7 bases between. Germline V gives CDR1 SGDLS, CDR2 YYNGEE. CDR3 length equals 11 residues. Sequenced by immunoSEQ multiplex PCR; TCRdb stores in-frame clones only, minus some. The top ten clones hold 1.1% of a sample with 56,000 or so clones, around 97% of them seen once. The TCR comes from a human donor in good health. The V gene is TRBV9, the J gene TRBJ1-2; no clear D gene. Sample: naive CD8+ T cells sorted from blood. The CDR3 nucleotides read TGTGCCAGCAGAGCAAGTTATGGCTACACCTTC. It encodes CASRASYGYTF.